This T cell receptor beta chain was identified in a study of Ad26.COV2.S vaccination and SARS-CoV-2 variants. Whole-study context: In the study, Ad26.COV2.S was injected intramuscularly once, or twice 56 days apart.

Regarding the study as a whole: Spike-specific TCR breadth was greater after Ad26.COV2.S than placebo. In vaccinated individuals, spike-specific CD8+ and CD4+ T cell responses reportedly displayed substantial breadth. Estimates derived from TCR breadth and depth analyses may have underestimated total T cell responses.

The CDR3 spans 19 residues. The trim removed 5 bases at V and 7 bases at J, leaving 22 bases unmatched. Germline assignment: CDR1 SGHDT and CDR2 YYEEEE. The table came from immunoSEQ multiplex PCR; TCRdb's copy has only in-frame clones and leaves some out. The sample includes about 440,000 clones, about 83% seen only once; the top ten take roughly 12%. Concerning this clone: Antigen unknown.

Indicated treatment: roughly 18 received Ad26.COV2.S at low or high dose, single or two shots; about 5 received placebo; per-sample allocation not given. Day 63 after the first vaccine or placebo injection was the time point for sampling. The origin of this receptor is a person aged 18 to 65 who received the Ad26.COV2.S COVID-19 vaccine or a placebo. This sample comprised peripheral blood, obtained in a trial of Ad26.COV2.S vaccine versus placebo. The gene calls are TRBV5-6 and TRBJ1-5, with 9 bases fitting TRBD1. For the CDR3, the DNA is TGTGCCAGCAGGCATACCCGGGACAGGGTCGTAGGGGGCGGACAGCCCCAGCATTTT. Translation gives CASRHTRDRVVGGGQPQHF.